This T cell receptor beta chain is from a study of blood T cell repertoires in COVID-19. Overall study context: T cells, B-cell-depleted T cells, or PBMCs provided the cDNA or gDNA that served as material.

Profiling relied on immunoSEQ multiplex PCR, and the TCRdb table lists in-frame clones only, not all of them. This sample has roughly 300,000 clones, with 85% to 90% found just once. This CDR3 region has 15 residues. V dropped 4 bases and J dropped 8; count of bases not matched to a gene: 7. CDR1 and CDR2 from the germline V gene are MNHEY and SVGAGI. This receptor was identified in a woman aged 25 to 45 with COVID-19, enrolled during active disease. The chain links TRBV6-5 to TRBJ2-1; 11 bases are shared with TRBD2. Input material: peripheral blood. In DNA, the CDR3 is TGTGCCAGCAGTTTTAGCGGGGGGGCCTTGGATGAGCAGTTCTTC. Residues: CASSFSGGALDEQFF.